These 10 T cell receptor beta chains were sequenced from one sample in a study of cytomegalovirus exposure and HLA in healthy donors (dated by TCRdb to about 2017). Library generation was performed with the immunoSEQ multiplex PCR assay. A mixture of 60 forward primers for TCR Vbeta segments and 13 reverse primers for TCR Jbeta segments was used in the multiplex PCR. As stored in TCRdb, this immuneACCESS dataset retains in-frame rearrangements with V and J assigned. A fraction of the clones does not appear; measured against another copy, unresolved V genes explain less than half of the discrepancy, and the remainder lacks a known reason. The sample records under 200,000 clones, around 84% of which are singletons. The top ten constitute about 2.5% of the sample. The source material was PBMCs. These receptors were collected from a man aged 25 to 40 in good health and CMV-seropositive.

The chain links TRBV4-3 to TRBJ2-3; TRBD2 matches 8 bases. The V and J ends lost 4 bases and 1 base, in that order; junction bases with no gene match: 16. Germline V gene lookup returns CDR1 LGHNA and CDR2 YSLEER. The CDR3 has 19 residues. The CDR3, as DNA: TGCGCCAGCAGCCGTACCTTCGGTTCCCTAGCGGGTGGCACAGATACGCAGTATTTT. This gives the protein CASSRTFGSLAGGTDTQYF.

The CDR3 reads CASSQRFVYNEQFF. DNA of the CDR3: TGTGCCAGCAGTCAGCGGTTCGTCTACAATGAGCAGTTCTTC. This rearrangement joins TRBV5-5 to TRBJ2-1; the D gene is possibly TRBD2 (5 bases). V was pared by 5 bases and J by 3 bases, with 12 bases between. The CDR3 covers 14 residues. CDR1 is SGHKS and CDR2 is YYEKEE in the germline V gene (reference sequence).

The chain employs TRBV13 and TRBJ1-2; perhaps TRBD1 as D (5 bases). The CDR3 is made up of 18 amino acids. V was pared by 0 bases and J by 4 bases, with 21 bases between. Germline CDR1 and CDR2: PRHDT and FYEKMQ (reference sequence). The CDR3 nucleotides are TGTGCCAGCAGCTTAGGAGTCGGTGGGGGAGGTAAATTCTATGGCTACACCTTC. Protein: CASSLGVGGGGKFYGYTF.

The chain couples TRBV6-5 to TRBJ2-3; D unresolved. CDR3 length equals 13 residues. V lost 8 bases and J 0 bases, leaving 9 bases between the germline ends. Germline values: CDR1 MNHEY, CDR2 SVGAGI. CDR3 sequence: CASALSSTDTQYF. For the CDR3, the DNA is TGTGCCAGCGCGCTTTCTAGCACAGATACGCAGTATTTT.

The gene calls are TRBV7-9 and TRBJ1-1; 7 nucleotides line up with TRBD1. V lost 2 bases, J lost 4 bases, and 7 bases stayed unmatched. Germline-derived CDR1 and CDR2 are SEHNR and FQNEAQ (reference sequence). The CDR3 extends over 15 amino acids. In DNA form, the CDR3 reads TGTGCCAGCAGCTTAACGCCAGGGGGTAGCACTGAAGCTTTCTTT. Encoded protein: CASSLTPGGSTEAFF. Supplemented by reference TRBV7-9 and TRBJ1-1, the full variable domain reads DTGVSQNPRHKITKRGQNVTFRCDPISEHNRLYWYRQTLGQGPEFLTYFQNEAQLEKSRLLSDRFSAERPKGSFSTLEIQRTEQGDSAMYLCASSLTPGGSTEAFFGQGTRLTVV.

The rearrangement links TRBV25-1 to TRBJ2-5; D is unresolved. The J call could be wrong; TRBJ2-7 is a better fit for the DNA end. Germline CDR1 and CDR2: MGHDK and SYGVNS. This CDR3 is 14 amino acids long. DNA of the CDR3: TGTGCCAGCAGTGAATTTCGGAGCTCCTACGAGCAGTACTTC. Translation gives CASSEFRSSYEQYF.

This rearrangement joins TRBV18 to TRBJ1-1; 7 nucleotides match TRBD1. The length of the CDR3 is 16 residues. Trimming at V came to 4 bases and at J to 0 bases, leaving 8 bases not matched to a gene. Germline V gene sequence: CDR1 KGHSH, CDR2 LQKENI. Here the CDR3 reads CASSQNRDSLNTEAFF. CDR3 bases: TGTGCCAGCTCACAAAACAGGGACAGCCTGAACACTGAAGCTTTCTTT.

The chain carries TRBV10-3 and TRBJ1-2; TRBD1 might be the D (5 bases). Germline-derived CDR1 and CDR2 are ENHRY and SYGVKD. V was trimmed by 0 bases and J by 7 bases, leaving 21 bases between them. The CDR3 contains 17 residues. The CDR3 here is CAISESKGPYMESGYTF. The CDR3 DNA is TGTGCCATCAGTGAGTCGAAGGGGCCTTATATGGAGAGTGGCTACACCTTC.

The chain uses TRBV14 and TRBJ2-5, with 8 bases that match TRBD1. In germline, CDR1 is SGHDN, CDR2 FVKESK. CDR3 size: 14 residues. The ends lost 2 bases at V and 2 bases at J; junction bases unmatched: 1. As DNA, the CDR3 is TGTGCCAGCAGCCAAAACAGGGGGCAAGAGACCCAGTACTTC. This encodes CASSQNRGQETQYF.

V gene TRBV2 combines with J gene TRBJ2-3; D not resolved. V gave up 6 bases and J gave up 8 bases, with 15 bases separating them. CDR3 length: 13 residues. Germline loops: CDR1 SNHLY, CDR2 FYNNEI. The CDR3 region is CASSSELQATQYF. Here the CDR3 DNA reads TGTGCCAGCAGCTCCGAACTCCAGGCTACGCAGTATTTT.